The T cell receptor beta chain described here comes from a study of blood T cell repertoires in COVID-19. The overall study: The samples span acute and convalescent COVID-19 from the United States, Italy and Spain. T cells, B-cell-depleted T cells, or PBMCs provided the cDNA or gDNA that served as material.

This clone was seen just once. The J segment lost 0 bases and the V segment lost 3 bases, leaving 6 bases of the junction unmatched. The CDR3 has 18 amino acids. Germline loops: CDR1 LGHDT, CDR2 YNNKEL (reference sequence). How the authors handled the data: Using reference gene primer amplification, nucleated cell counts were estimated. The protocol was immunoSEQ multiplex PCR, while the TCRdb copy is restricted to in-frame clones and leaves out a portion. That table gives V, J and clone size, and the DNA gave D and trimming. The sample lists about 290,000 clones, roughly nine tenths occurring once. The sequence was collected from a woman in her twenties or thirties with COVID-19, enrolled during active disease. Sequencing was done on a sample of peripheral blood. V and J are TRBV3-1 (or the pseudogene TRBV3-2) and TRBJ2-3, with 13 bases identical to TRBD2. The CDR3: CASSHLGLAGISTDTQYF. CDR3 coding DNA: TGTGCCAGCAGCCACCTGGGACTAGCGGGGATAAGCACAGATACGCAGTATTTT.